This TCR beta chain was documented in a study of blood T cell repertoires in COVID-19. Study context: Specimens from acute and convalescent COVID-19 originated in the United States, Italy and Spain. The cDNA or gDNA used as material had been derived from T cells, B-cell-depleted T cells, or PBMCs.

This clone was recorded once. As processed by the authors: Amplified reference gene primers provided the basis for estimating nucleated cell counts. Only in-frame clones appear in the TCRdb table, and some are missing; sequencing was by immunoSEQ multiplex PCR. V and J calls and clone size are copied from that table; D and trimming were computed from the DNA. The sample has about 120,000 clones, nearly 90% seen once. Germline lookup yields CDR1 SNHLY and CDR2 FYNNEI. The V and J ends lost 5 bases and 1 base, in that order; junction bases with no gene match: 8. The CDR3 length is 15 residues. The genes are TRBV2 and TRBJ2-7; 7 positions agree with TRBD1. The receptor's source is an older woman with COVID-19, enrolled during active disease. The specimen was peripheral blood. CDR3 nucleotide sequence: TGTGCCAGCAGTTCCCCACAGGGGACGTCCTACGAGCAGTACTTC. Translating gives CASSSPQGTSYEQYF.